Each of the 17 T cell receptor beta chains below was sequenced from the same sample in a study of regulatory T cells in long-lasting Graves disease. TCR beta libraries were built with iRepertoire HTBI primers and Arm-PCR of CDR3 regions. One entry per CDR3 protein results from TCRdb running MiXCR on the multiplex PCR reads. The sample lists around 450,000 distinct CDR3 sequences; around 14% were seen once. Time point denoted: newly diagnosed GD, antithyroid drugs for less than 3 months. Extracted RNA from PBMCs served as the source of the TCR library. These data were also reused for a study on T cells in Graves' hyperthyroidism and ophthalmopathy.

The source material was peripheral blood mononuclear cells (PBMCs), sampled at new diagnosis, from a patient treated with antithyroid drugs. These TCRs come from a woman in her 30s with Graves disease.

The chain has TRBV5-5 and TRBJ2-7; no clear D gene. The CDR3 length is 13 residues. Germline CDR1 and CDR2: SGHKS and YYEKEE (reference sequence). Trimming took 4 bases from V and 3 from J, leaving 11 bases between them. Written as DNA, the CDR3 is TGTGCCAGCAGCCTGGACGTGGACTACGAGCAGTACTTC. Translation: CASSLDVDYEQYF.

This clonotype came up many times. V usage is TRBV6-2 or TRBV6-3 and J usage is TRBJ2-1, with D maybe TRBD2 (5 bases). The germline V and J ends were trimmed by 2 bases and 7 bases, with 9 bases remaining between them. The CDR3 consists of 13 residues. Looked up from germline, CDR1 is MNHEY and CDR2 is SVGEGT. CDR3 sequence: CASSYARVNEQFF. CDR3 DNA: TGTGCCAGCAGTTACGCGAGGGTTAATGAGCAGTTCTTC.

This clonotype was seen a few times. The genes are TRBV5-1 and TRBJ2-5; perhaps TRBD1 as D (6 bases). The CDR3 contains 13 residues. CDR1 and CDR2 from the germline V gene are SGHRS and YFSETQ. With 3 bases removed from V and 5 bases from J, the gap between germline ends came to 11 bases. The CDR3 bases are TGCGCCAGCAGCTCCCAGGGGTGGGAGACCCAGTACTTC. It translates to CASSSQGWETQYF.

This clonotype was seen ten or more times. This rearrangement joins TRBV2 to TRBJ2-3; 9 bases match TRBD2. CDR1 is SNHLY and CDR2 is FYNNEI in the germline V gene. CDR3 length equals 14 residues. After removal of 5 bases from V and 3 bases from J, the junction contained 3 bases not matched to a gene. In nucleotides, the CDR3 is TGTGCCAGCAGTTATAGCGGGAGAACAGATACGCAGTATTTT. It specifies CASSYSGRTDTQYF.

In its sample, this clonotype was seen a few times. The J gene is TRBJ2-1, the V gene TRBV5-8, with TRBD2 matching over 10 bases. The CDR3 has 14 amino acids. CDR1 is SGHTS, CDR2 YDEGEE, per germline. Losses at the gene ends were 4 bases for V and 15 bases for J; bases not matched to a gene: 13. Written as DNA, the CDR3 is TGTGCCAGCAGCCCGACGACTAGCGGGTGGGTCGGGTTCTTC. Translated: CASSPTTSGWVGFF.

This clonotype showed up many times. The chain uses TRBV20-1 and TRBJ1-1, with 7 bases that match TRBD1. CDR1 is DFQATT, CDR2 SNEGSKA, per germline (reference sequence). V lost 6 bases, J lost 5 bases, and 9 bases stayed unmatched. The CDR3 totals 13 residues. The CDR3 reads CSAMTGWWTEAFF. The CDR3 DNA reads TGCAGTGCCATGACAGGGTGGTGGACTGAAGCTTTCTTT.

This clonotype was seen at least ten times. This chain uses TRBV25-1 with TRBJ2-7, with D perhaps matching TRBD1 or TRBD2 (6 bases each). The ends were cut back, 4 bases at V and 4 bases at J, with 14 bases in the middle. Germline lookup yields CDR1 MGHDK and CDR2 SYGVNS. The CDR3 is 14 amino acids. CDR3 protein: CASSARGRLYEQYF. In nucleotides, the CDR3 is TGTGCCAGCAGTGCTCGGGGGCGCCTGTACGAGCAGTACTTC.

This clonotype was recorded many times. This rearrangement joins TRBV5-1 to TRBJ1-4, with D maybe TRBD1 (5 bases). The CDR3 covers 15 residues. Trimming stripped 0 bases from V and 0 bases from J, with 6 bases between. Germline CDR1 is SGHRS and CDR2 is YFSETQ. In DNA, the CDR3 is TGCGCCAGCAGCTTGGCGGGGGCAACTAATGAAAAACTGTTTTTT. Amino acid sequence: CASSLAGATNEKLFF.

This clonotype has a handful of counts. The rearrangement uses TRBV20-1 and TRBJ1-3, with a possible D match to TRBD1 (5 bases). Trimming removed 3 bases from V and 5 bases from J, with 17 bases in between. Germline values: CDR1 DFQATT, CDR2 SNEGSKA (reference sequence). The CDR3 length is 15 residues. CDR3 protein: CSARDPRDPRNTIYF. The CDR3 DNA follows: TGCAGTGCTAGGGACCCCCGGGACCCAAGAAACACCATATATTTT.

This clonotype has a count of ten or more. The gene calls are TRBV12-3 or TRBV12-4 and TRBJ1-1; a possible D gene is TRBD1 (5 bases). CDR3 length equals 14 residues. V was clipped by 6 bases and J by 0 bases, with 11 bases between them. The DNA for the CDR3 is TGTGCCAGCAGCATGGGACGGTTGAACACTGAAGCTTTCTTT. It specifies CASSMGRLNTEAFF.

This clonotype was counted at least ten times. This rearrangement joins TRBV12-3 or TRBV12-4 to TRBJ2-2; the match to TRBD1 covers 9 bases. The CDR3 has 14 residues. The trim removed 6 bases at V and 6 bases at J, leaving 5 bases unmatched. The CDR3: CASRPTGGSGELFF. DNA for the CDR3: TGTGCCAGCAGGCCCACAGGGGGCTCCGGGGAGCTGTTTTTT.

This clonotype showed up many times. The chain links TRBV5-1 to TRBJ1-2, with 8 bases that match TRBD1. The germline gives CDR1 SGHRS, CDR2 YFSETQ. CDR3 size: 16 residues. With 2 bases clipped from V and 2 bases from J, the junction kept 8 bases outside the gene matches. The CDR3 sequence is CASSFGDQGANYGYTF. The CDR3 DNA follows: TGCGCCAGCAGCTTTGGGGACCAGGGGGCGAACTATGGCTACACCTTC. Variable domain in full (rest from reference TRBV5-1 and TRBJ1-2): KAGVTQTPRYLIKTRGQQVTLSCSPISGHRSVSWYQQTPGQGLQFLFEYFSETQRNKGNFPGRFSGRQFSNSRSEMNVSTLELGDSALYLCASSFGDQGANYGYTFGSGTRLTVV.

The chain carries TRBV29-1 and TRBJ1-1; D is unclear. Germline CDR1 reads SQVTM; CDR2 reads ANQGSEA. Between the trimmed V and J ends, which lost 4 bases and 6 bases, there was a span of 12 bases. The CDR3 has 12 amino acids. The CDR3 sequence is CSVARGVAEAFF. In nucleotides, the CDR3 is TGCAGCGTTGCGCGCGGCGTGGCTGAAGCTTTCTTT.

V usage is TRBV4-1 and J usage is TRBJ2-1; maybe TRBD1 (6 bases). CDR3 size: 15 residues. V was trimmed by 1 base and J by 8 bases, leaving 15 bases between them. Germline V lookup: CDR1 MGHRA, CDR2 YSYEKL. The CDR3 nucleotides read TGCGCCAGCAGCCAAGTTTTTCAGGGGATCGATGAGCAGTTCTTC. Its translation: CASSQVFQGIDEQFF.

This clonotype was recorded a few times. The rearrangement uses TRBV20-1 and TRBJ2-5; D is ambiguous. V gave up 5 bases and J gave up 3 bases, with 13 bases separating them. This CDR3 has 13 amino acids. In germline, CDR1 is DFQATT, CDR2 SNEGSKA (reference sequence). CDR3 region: CSAPDNYKETQYF. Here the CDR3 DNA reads TGCAGTGCTCCTGACAACTACAAAGAGACCCAGTACTTC.

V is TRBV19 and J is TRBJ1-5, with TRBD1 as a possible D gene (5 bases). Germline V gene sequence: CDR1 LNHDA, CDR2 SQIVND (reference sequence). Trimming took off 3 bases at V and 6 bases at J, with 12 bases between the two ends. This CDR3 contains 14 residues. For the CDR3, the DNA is TGTGCCAGTAGTATTCTGGGGGACGGTCAGCCCCAGCATTTT. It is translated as CASSILGDGQPQHF.

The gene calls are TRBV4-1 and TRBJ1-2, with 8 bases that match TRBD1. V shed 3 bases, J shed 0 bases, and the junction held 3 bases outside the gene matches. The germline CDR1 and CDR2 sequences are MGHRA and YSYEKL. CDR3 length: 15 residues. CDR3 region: CASSQPTGANYGYTF. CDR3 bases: TGCGCCAGCAGCCAGCCGACAGGGGCTAACTATGGCTACACCTTC.